This is a list of T cell receptor beta chains from one sample in a study of response to subunit inactivated influenza vaccine. TCRdb fed the RT-PCR reads into MiXCR, producing one record per CDR3 protein. The sample yields fewer than 700,000 distinct CDR3 sequences, 10% to 15% seen once. The sample was PBMCs from blood, taken about 40 days after vaccination. The origin of the receptors is a man aged 50-60 years who received an inactivated influenza vaccine. Both conserved end residues are part of each CDR3. D genes are given only for firm matches. Clone size appears in some rows only: once, few, many, or a class for an expanded clone.

V: TRBV10-3; J: TRBJ2-7; size: .; D: .; length: 15; CDR3: CAISDRDGGTHEQYF; DNA: TGTGCCATCAGTGATCGGGACGGAGGAACCCACGAGCAGTACTTC
V: TRBV7-2; J: TRBJ2-7; size: few; D: .; length: 14; CDR3: CASRETGVTYEQYF; DNA: TGTGCCAGCCGAGAGACAGGAGTAACCTACGAGCAGTACTTC
V: TRBV4-3; J: TRBJ1-1; size: few; D: TRBD1; length: 13; CDR3: CASSQGDSTEAFF; DNA: TGCGCCAGCAGCCAAGGGGACAGCACTGAAGCTTTCTTT
V: TRBV20-1; J: TRBJ2-2; size: many; D: .; length: 13; CDR3: CSARSRGTGELFF; DNA: TGCAGTGCTCGTTCCAGGGGAACCGGGGAGCTGTTTTTT
V: TRBV4-1; J: TRBJ2-2; size: .; D: TRBD1; length: 14; CDR3: CASSQGQGPGELFF; DNA: TGCGCCAGCAGCCAAGGACAGGGGCCCGGGGAGCTGTTTTTT
V: TRBV6-5; J: TRBJ2-1; size: .; D: TRBD2; length: 18; CDR3: CASSYSKSSGGGSNEQFF; DNA: TGTGCCAGCAGTTACTCCAAGTCTAGCGGGGGGGGTAGCAATGAGCAGTTCTTC
V: TRBV27; J: TRBJ2-6; size: many; D: .; length: 14; CDR3: CASCTNSGANVLTF; DNA: TGTGCCTCCTGCACCAACTCTGGGGCCAACGTCCTGACTTTC
V: TRBV29-1; J: TRBJ1-1; size: .; D: .; length: 12; CDR3: CSVALRAAEAFF; DNA: TGCAGCGTTGCTCTACGGGCGGCTGAAGCTTTCTTT
V: TRBV5-1; J: TRBJ2-5; size: .; D: .; length: 14; CDR3: CASSLGYGGETQYF; DNA: TGCGCCAGCAGCTTGGGCTATGGGGGAGAGACCCAGTACTTC
V: TRBV29-1; J: TRBJ2-1; size: many; D: .; length: 11; CDR3: CSVRDTAQGFF; DNA: TGCAGCGTCCGGGACACTGCACAGGGGTTCTTC
V: TRBV12-3/TRBV12-4; J: TRBJ2-1; size: many; D: .; length: 14; CDR3: CASSGPSSYNEQFF; DNA: TGTGCCAGCAGCGGACCGAGCTCCTACAATGAGCAGTTCTTC
V: TRBV12-3/TRBV12-4; J: TRBJ2-1; size: many; D: .; length: 12; CDR3: CASSFGADEQFF; DNA: TGTGCCAGCAGTTTCGGTGCGGATGAGCAGTTCTTC
V: TRBV29-1; J: TRBJ2-7; size: few; D: TRBD1; length: 13; CDR3: CSVGDRVRYEQYF; DNA: TGCAGCGTTGGAGACAGGGTTCGCTACGAGCAGTACTTC
V: TRBV6-1; J: TRBJ2-7; size: .; D: TRBD2; length: 16; CDR3: CASSHPLWGTTYEQYF; DNA: TGTGCCAGCAGCCACCCCCTCTGGGGGACTACCTACGAGCAGTACTTC
V: TRBV29-1; J: TRBJ1-1; size: few; D: TRBD1; length: 13; CDR3: CSVWDREGTEAFF; DNA: TGCAGCGTTTGGGACAGGGAGGGCACTGAAGCTTTCTTT
V: TRBV11-2; J: TRBJ2-1; size: .; D: TRBD2; length: 16; CDR3: CASSLGGGSNYNEQFF; DNA: TGTGCCAGCAGCTTAGGCGGGGGATCCAACTACAATGAGCAGTTCTTC
V: TRBV10-3; J: TRBJ1-1; size: .; D: TRBD1; length: 13; CDR3: CATGAGQVTEAFF; DNA: TGTGCCACCGGGGCGGGACAGGTGACTGAAGCTTTCTTT
V: TRBV7-9; J: TRBJ2-3; size: .; D: TRBD1; length: 15; CDR3: CASSFRQGETDTQYF; DNA: TGTGCCAGCAGCTTTAGACAGGGCGAAACAGATACGCAGTATTTT
V: TRBV20-1; J: TRBJ2-3; size: few; D: .; length: 12; CDR3: CSAFEGGDTQYF; DNA: TGCAGTGCTTTTGAGGGTGGAGATACGCAGTATTTT
V: TRBV28; J: TRBJ1-2; size: .; D: .; length: 15; CDR3: CASSFYQGSTYGYTF; DNA: TGTGCCAGCAGTTTTTACCAAGGATCGACCTATGGCTACACCTTC
V: TRBV5-6; J: TRBJ2-1; size: many; D: .; length: 15; CDR3: CASSSISGRYNEQFF; DNA: TGTGCCAGCAGCTCGATATCAGGCCGATACAATGAGCAGTTCTTC
V: TRBV12-3/TRBV12-4; J: TRBJ2-5; size: few; D: .; length: 15; CDR3: CASSLSTRGGETQYF; DNA: TGTGCCAGCAGTTTATCTACCAGGGGCGGTGAGACCCAGTACTTC
V: TRBV12-3/TRBV12-4; J: TRBJ2-3; size: few; D: TRBD2; length: 19; CDR3: CASSLRTRGLVRYTDTQYF; DNA: TGTGCCAGCAGTTTAAGAACGCGGGGACTAGTCCGATACACAGATACGCAGTATTTT